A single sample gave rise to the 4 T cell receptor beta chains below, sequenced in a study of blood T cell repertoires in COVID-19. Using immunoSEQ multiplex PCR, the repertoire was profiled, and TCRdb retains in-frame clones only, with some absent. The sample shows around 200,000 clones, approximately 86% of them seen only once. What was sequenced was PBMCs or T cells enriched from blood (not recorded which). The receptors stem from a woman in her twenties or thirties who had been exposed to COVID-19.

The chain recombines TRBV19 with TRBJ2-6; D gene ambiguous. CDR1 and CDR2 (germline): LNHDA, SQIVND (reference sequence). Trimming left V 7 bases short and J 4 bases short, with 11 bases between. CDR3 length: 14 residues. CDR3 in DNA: TGTGCCAGTACAGTAATATCCGGGGCCAACGTCCTGACTTTC. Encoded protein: CASTVISGANVLTF.

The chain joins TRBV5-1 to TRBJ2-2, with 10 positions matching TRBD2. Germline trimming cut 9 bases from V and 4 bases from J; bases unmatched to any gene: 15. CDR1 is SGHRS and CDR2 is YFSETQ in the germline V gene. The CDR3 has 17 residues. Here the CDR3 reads CATSLTASGGATGELFF. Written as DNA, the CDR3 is TGCGCCACCTCCCTCACAGCCAGCGGGGGGGCCACCGGGGAGCTGTTTTTT. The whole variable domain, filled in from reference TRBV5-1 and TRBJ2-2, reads KAGVTQTPRYLIKTRGQQVTLSCSPISGHRSVSWYQQTPGQGLQFLFEYFSETQRNKGNFPGRFSGRQFSNSRSEMNVSTLELGDSALYLCATSLTASGGATGELFFGEGSRLTVL.

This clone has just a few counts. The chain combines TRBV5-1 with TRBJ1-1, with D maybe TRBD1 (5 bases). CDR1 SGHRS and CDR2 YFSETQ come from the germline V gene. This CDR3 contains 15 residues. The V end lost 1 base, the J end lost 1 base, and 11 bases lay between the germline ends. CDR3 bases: TGCGCCAGCAGCTTGTTAGGGGCGCGGAACACTGAAGCTTTCTTT. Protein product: CASSLLGARNTEAFF.

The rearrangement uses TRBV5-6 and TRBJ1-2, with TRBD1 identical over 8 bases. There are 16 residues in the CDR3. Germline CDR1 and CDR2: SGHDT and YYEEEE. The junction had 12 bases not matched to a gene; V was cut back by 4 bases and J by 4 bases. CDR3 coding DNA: TGTGCCAGCAGCCCCCCCCAGGGGGCGCGGGGCTATGGCTACACCTTC. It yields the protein CASSPPQGARGYGYTF.